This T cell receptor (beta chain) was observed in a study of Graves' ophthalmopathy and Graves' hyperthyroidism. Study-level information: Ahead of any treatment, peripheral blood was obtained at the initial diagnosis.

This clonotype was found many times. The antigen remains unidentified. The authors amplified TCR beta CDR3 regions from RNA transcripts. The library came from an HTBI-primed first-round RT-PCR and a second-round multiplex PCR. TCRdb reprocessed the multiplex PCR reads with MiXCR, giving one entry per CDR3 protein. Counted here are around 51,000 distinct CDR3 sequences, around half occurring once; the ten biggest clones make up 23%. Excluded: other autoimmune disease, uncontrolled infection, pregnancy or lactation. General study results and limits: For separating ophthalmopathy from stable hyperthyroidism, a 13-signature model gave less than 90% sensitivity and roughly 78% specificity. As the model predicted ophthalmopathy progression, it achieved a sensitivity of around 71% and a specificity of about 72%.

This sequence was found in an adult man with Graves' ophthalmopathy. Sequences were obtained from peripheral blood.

The CDR3 is CASSPGGVDNGYTF. In nucleotides, the CDR3 is TGTGCCAGCAGCCCCGGGGGGGTTGATAATGGCTACACCTTC. The V gene is TRBV6-5, the J gene TRBJ1-2; D is possibly TRBD1 (5 bases). The germline V and J ends were trimmed by 6 bases and 6 bases, with 17 bases remaining between them. The CDR3 has 14 residues. Germline V gene data show CDR1 as MNHEY and CDR2 as SVGAGI.